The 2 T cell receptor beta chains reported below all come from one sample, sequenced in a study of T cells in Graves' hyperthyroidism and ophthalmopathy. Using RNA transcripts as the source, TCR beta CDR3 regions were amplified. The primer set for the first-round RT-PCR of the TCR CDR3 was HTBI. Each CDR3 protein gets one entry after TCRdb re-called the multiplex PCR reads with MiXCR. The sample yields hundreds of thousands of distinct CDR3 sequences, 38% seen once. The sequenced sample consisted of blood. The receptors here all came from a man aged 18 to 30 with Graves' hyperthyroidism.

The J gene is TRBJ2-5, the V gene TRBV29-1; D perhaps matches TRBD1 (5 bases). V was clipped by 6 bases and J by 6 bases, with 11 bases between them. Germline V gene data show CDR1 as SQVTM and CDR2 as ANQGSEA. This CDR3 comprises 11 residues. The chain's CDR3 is CSVRVGQTQYF. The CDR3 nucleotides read TGCAGCGTCAGGGTCGGTCAGACCCAGTACTTC.

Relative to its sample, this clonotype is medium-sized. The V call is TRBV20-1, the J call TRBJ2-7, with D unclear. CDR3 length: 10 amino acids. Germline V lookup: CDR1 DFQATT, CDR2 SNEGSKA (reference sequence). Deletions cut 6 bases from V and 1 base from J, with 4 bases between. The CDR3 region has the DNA TGCAGTGCAGGGTCCTACGAGCAGTACTTC. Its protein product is CSAGSYEQYF.